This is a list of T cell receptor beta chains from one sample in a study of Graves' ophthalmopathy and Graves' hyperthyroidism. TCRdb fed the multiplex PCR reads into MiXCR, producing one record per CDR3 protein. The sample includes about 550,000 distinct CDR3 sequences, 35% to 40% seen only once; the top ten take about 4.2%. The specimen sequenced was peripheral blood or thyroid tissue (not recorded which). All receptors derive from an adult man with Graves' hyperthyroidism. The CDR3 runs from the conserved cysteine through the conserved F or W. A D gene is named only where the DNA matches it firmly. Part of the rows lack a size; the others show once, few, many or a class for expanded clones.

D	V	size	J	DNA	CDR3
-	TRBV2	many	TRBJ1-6	TGTGCCAGCAGTCACAGGGTTCAGAATTCACCCCTCCACTTT	CASSHRVQNSPLHF
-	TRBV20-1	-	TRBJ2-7	TGCAGTGCTAGAGGAGTCAGTACCTGGACCACAGATACGCAGTACTTC	CSARGVSTWTTDTQYF
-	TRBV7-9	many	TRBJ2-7	TGTGCCAGCAGCTTCGGACCCAACGAGCAGTACTTC	CASSFGPNEQYF
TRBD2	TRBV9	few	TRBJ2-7	TGTGCCAGCTCACCCCCGAACCGTCTAGCGGGAAACGAGCAGTACTTC	CASSPPNRLAGNEQYF
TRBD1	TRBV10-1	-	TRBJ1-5	TGCGCCAGCAATACGCCGACAGGGATGGGGACAGACCAGCATTTT	CASNTPTGMGTDQHF
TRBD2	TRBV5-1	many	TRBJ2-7	TGCGCCAGCAGCCCGAGCGGGAGGACCTACGAGCAGTACTTC	CASSPSGRTYEQYF
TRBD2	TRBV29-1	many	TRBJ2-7	TGCAGCGTTGAAGATCCGCGGGGGGCCTACGAGCAGTACTTC	CSVEDPRGAYEQYF
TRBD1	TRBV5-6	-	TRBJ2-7	TGTGCCAGCAGCTACTTGGGCAGGGGGCCGCCCTACGAGCAGTACTTC	CASSYLGRGPPYEQYF
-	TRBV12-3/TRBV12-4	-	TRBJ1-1	TGTGCCAGCAGTTTTGGGGGGGACTGGGTAACTTTCTTT	CASSFGGDWVTFF
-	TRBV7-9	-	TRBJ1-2	TGTGCCAGCAGCTCTACAGGGCCAGGAAAGGAACCCTATGGCTACACCTTC	CASSSTGPGKEPYGYTF
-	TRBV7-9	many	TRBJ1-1	TGTGCCAGCACCCGAGACGGGATAGTAGACACTGAAGCTTTCTTT	CASTRDGIVDTEAFF
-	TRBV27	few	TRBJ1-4	TGTGCCAGCAGAGCAACTTTAGGTGAAAAACTGTTTTTT	CASRATLGEKLFF
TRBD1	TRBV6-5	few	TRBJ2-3	TGTGCCAGCAGTCCGGGACAGCGCACAGATACGCAGTATTTT	CASSPGQRTDTQYF
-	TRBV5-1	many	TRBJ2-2	TGCGCCAGCAGCTTGGAGGGGTTCACCGGGGAGCTGTTTTTT	CASSLEGFTGELFF
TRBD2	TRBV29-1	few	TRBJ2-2	TGCAGCGTTGAAGGACTAGCGGGCCGCAGGACCGGGGAGCTGTTTTTT	CSVEGLAGRRTGELFF
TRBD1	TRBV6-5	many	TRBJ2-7	TGTGCCAGCAGGCCGACAGGGGGACTTTACGAGCAGTACTTC	CASRPTGGLYEQYF
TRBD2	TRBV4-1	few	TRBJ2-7	TGCGCCAGCAGCCAAGTTACTAGCGGGCCGTACGAGCAGTACTTC	CASSQVTSGPYEQYF
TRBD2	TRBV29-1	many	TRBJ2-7	TGCAGCGTCGGTGGGACTAGCGGGAGTAGGGGCCTCTCCTACGAGCAGTACTTC	CSVGGTSGSRGLSYEQYF
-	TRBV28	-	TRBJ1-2	TGTGCCAGCAGTTTCGTGGGGCCCTCACCCCGGGGCTACACCTTC	CASSFVGPSPRGYTF
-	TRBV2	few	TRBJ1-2	TGTGCCAGCAGCCCCACCTGGATAGGATCTAACTATGGCTACACCTTC	CASSPTWIGSNYGYTF
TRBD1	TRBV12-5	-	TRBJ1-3	TGTGCTAGTGGTACCTACAGGGGGCGATTCGGAAACACCATATATTTT	CASGTYRGRFGNTIYF
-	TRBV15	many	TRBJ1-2	TGTGCCACCAGCAGAGACAGGGGCCCTCCCCACTATGGCTACACCTTC	CATSRDRGPPHYGYTF
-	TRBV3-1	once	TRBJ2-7	TGTGCCAGCAGCCCGAGGGGGGGCTGCGAGCAGTACTTC	CASSPRGGCEQYF
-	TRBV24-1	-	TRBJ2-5	TGTGCCACCAGTGATTCCCCAAGGGCCGAGACCCAGTACTTC	CATSDSPRAETQYF
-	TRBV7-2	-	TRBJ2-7	TGTGCCAGCAGCCCCCGTCCGGACGAGCAGTACTTC	CASSPRPDEQYF
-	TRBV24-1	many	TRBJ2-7	TGTGCCACCAGTAATTCCTACGAGCAGTACTTC	CATSNSYEQYF
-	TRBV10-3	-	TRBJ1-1	TGTGCCATCAGTGTTGGGTGGAACACTGAAGCTTTCTTT	CAISVGWNTEAFF
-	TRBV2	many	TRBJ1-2	TGTGCCAGCAGTGTAGGGGGAGGGGCTGGCTACACCTTC	CASSVGGGAGYTF
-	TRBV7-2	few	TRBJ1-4	TGTGCCAGCAGGCAATCAGGGGTAACTAATGAAAAACTGTTTTTT	CASRQSGVTNEKLFF
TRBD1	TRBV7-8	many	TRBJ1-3	TGTGCCAGCAGCTTAGCTACCACAGGGGCTTCTGGAAACACCATATATTTT	CASSLATTGASGNTIYF
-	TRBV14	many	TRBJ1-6	TGTGCCAGCAGCCAAGAGTGGAATAATTCACCCCTCCACTTT	CASSQEWNNSPLHF
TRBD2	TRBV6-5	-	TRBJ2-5	TGTGCCAGCAGCAAACTAGCGGGGGGGCTCCGGGAGACCCAGTACTTC	CASSKLAGGLRETQYF
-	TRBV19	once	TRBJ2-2	TGTGCCAGTAGTATATTGCAAGCGAGGAGCGATAACACCGGGGAGCTGTTTTTT	CASSILQARSDNTGELFF
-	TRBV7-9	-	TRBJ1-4	TGTGCCAGCAGCTTGGCCGGTGGCAGCGGGGATGAAAAACTGCTTTTT	CASSLAGGSGDEKLLF
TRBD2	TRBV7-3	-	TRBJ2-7	TGTGCCAGCAGCTGGGGACTAGGCCCTTACAATGAGCAGTACTTC	CASSWGLGPYNEQYF
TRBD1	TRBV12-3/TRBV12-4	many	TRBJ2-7	TGTGCCAGCAGGCCAGGGACAGCTTACGAGCAGTACTTC	CASRPGTAYEQYF
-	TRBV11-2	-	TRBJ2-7	TGTGCCAGCAGACTAAGAGTCCAGGGCGATGAGCAGTACTTC	CASRLRVQGDEQYF
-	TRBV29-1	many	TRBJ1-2	TGCAGCGTCTCAGGGGAAAGCTATGGCTACACCTTC	CSVSGESYGYTF
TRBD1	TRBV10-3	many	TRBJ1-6	TGTGCCATCAGCGTGACAGGGAATAATTCACCCCTCCACTTT	CAISVTGNNSPLHF
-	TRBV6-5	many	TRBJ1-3	TGTGCCAGCAGCGTTAGTAGGTTCTCTGGAAACACCATATATTTT	CASSVSRFSGNTIYF
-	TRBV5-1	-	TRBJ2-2	TGCGCCAGCAGCGCCACAGTGGGCGGGGAGCTGTTTTTT	CASSATVGGELFF
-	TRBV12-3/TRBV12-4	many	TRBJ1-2	TGTGCCAGCAGTTTGTTGGGTGGGGGTCCTAACTATGGCTACACCTTC	CASSLLGGGPNYGYTF
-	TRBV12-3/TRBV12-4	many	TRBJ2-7	TGTGCCAGCAGTTGGGTGGCCATTCCCTACGAGCAGTACTTC	CASSWVAIPYEQYF
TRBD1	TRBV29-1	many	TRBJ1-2	TGCAGCGGGGGACAGGGCCAACACTATGGCTACACCTTC	CSGGQGQHYGYTF
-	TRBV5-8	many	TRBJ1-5	TGTGCCAGCAGCCAACAGGGTAGCAATCAGCCCCAGCATTTT	CASSQQGSNQPQHF
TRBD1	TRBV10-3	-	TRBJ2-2	TGTGCCACCAGTGATTTGCAGGGGGACAACACCGGGGAGCTGTTTTTT	CATSDLQGDNTGELFF
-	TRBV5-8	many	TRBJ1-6	TGTGCCAGCAGCCTAGGCAGGCAGAATTCACCCCTCCACTTT	CASSLGRQNSPLHF
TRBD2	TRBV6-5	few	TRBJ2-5	TGTGCCAGCAGTGAAGGCGGGACTAGCGGGGGGGCCGCGGAGACCCAGTACTTC	CASSEGGTSGGAAETQYF
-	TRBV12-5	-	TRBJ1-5	TGTGCTAGTGGTTTGGGGGGCAGATATAGCAATCAGCCCCAGCATTTT	CASGLGGRYSNQPQHF
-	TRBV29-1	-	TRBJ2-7	TGCAGCTTAGTGCCTAGGCGGGTTGCCTACGAGCAGTACTTC	CSLVPRRVAYEQYF
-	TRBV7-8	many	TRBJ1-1	TGTGCCAGCAGCTTGCGCTTTTCCGGGAGCGGAATGAACACTGAAGCTTTCTTT	CASSLRFSGSGMNTEAFF
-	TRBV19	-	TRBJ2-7	TGTGCCAGTAGTAGGCAGGGGGGAAGAACCGGGGAGCAGTACTTC	CASSRQGGRTGEQYF
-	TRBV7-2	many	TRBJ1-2	TGTGCCAGCAGCTTAGCAGGCGGGCCCGGCTACACCTTC	CASSLAGGPGYTF
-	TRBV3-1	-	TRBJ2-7	TGTGCCAGCTCACCCAACTCGGACACCTCCTACGAGCAGTACTTC	CASSPNSDTSYEQYF
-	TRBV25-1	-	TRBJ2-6	TGTGCCACCAGGGGTTTGGCCAACGTCCTGACTTTC	CATRGLANVLTF
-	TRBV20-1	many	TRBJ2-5	TGCAGTGCTAGAGATTGGCGAGCGGGAGAGACCCAGTACTTC	CSARDWRAGETQYF
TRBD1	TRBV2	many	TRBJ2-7	TGTGCCAGCCGGGACAGGCCGAGCTCCTACGAGCAGTACTTC	CASRDRPSSYEQYF
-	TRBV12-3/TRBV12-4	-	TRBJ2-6	TGTGCCAGCAGGTTGGGGGCCAACGTCCTGACTTTC	CASRLGANVLTF